This T cell receptor beta chain appears in the sequencing data of a study of T-cell memory formation after mild COVID-19. Study results and limitations: Mainly in CM and EM were contracting CD4+ clones; CD8+ were in EMRA.

TCRdb re-called the 5' RACE reads through MiXCR, storing one row per CDR3 protein. The sample lists around 250,000 distinct CDR3 sequences; roughly 9.4% were seen once. The CDR3 consists of 15 residues. Trimming left V 7 bases short and J 1 base short, with 14 bases between. Only a few counts were recorded for this clonotype. Its antigen is unidentified. Sequenced sample: PBMCs or a T cell subset sorted from them (not recorded which). The chain uses TRBV12-3 or TRBV12-4 and TRBJ1-5, with a possible D match to TRBD1 (6 bases). The clonotype comes from a man between 18 and 29 years old who had mild COVID-19 (a few samples of this study predate the infection). Cell type and time point are not known. CDR3 bases: TGTGCCAGCACGTCGGGGGGGGCAAGCAATCAGCCCCAGCATTTT. Translation: CASTSGGASNQPQHF.